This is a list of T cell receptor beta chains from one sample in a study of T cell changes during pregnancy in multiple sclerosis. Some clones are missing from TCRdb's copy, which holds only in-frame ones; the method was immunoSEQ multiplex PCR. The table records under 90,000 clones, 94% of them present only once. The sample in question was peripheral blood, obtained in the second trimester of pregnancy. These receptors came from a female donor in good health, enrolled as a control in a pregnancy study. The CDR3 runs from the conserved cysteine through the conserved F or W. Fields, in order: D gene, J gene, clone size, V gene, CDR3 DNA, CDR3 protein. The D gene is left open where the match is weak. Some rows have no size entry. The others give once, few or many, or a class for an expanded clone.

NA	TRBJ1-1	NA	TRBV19	TGTGCCAGTAGGCCGGAGGGGTTGAGAACTGAAGCTTTCTTT	CASRPEGLRTEAFF
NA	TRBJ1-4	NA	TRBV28	TGTGCCAGCAGTTTATACAGACCCGGGGAGGGTGAAAAACTGTTTTTT	CASSLYRPGEGEKLFF
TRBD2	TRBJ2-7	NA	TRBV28	TGTGCCAGCAGAAAGACTAGCGGGATTACCTACGAGCAGTACTTC	CASRKTSGITYEQYF
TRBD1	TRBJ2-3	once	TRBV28	TGTGCCAGCAGCTCGGGACAGAAAACAGATACGCAGTATTTT	CASSSGQKTDTQYF
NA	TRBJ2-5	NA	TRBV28	TGTGCCAGCAGTTTAGGGCAGAGCGGAGAGACCCAGTACTTC	CASSLGQSGETQYF
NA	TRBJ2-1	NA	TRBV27	TGTGCCAGCAGCCCAGGGGGGACGGAGCAGTTCTTC	CASSPGGTEQFF
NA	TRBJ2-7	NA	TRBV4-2	TGTGCCAGCAGCCAACAGGGTTCGTACGAGCAGTACTTC	CASSQQGSYEQYF
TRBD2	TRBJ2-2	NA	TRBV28	TGTGCCAGCAGTGCTACGGGAGGGTGGGCCGGGGAGCTGTTTTTT	CASSATGGWAGELFF
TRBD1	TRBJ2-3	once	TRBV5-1	TGCGCCAGCAGCTTGGCCTATGACAGGGAGGATACGCAGTATTTT	CASSLAYDREDTQYF
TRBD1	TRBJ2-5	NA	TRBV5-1	TGCGCCAGCAGCCGGACAGGGTGGGAGACCCAGTACTTC	CASSRTGWETQYF
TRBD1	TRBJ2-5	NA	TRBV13	TGTGCCAGCAGCTTGGGACAGGGCCCCCCCGAGGAGACCCAGTACTTC	CASSLGQGPPEETQYF
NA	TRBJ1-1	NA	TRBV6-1	TGTGCCAGCAGTGCCACACCCCAGGTACTCAACACTGAAGCTTTCTTT	CASSATPQVLNTEAFF
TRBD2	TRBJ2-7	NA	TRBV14	TGTGCCAACCGGGGGACTACCCCTAAAACCAGCTCCTACGAGCAGTACTTC	CANRGTTPKTSSYEQYF
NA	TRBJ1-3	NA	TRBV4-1	TGCGCCAGCAGCCAACTTGATCTGGGCTTCGCTGGAAACACCATATATTTT	CASSQLDLGFAGNTIYF
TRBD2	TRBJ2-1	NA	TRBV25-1	TGTGCCAGCAAAGGACTAGCGGGGAACAATGAGCAGTTCTTC	CASKGLAGNNEQFF
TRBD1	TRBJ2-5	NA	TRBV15	TGTGCCACCAGCGAAAGGGACAGGGGGCTCCAAGAGACCCAGTACTTC	CATSERDRGLQETQYF
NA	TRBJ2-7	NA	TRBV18	TGTGCCAGCTCACCGGGGCAGGGGACCTACGAGCAGTACTTC	CASSPGQGTYEQYF
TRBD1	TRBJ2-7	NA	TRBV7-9	TGTGCCAGCACCTTGGGCTGGACAGGGGCGGAGGAGCAGTACTTC	CASTLGWTGAEEQYF
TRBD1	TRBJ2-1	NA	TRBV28	TGTGCCAGCAGGTCGACAGGGGGCGGCTACAATGAGCAGTTCTTC	CASRSTGGGYNEQFF
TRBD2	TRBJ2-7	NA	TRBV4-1	TGCGCCAGCAGCCAAGACGCGGGAGAGACCTACGAGCAGTACTTC	CASSQDAGETYEQYF
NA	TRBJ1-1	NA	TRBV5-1	TGCGCCAGCACCGAACCGGGGGGTACTGAAGCTTTCTTT	CASTEPGGTEAFF
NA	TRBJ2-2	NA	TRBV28	TGTGCCAGCAGTCCCGGGACTCAAGACGCCGGGGAGCTGTTTTTT	CASSPGTQDAGELFF
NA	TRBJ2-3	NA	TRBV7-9	TGTGCCAGCAGCTTCCGGGAAAGCACAGATACGCAGTATTTT	CASSFRESTDTQYF
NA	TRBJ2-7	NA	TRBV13	TGTGCCAGCAGCCCCTCCGGGACCTACGAGCAGTACTTC	CASSPSGTYEQYF
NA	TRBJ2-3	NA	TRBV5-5	TGTGCCAGCAGCTTGGGGACAGCCACAGATACGCAGTATTTT	CASSLGTATDTQYF
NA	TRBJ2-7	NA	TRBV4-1	TGCGCCAGCAGCCACCAGGGACTGAGCTCCTACGAGCAGTACTTC	CASSHQGLSSYEQYF
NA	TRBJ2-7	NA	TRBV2	TGTGCCAGCAGGGAGTTCTACGAGCAGTACTTC	CASREFYEQYF
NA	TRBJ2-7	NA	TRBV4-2	TGTGCCAGCAGCCAAGAAAGAGGGGGCGGGAACGAGCAGTACTTC	CASSQERGGGNEQYF
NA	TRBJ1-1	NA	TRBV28	TGTGCCAGCAGTTTAGGTCTTCCGTCGGGGAACACTGAAGCTTTCTTT	CASSLGLPSGNTEAFF
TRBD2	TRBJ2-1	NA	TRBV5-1	TGCGCCAGCAGCTTCATTCCGACGGGAGGCCGGAGGAATGAGCAGTTCTTC	CASSFIPTGGRRNEQFF
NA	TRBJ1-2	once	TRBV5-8	TGTGCCAGCAGCTTGGGGCAGGGGATCGGCTACACCTTC	CASSLGQGIGYTF
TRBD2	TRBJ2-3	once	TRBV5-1	TGCGCCAGCAGCTCGAGAGGATTAGCGGGAGAGGCCCGCACAGATACGCAGTATTTT	CASSSRGLAGEARTDTQYF
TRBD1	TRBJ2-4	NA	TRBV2	TGTGCCAGCAGTGACCCAGGCAGGGGGCTTGCCAAAAACATTCAGTACTTC	CASSDPGRGLAKNIQYF
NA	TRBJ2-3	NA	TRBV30	TGTGCCTGGGCAGGGGTTGTGGGCACAGATACGCAGTATTTT	CAWAGVVGTDTQYF
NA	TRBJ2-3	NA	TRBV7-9	TGTGCCAGCAGCTTTCTAAGAAGAGGGCGGGGATCTAGCACAGATACGCAGTATTTT	CASSFLRRGRGSSTDTQYF